These 20 T cell receptor beta chains were sequenced from one sample in a study of tumor-infiltrating lymphocytes in localized non-small cell lung cancer. The assay was immunoSEQ multiplex PCR, and TCRdb's table has in-frame clones only and misses some. The table shows more than 9,000 clones, with roughly 60% occurring only once. The sequenced sample consisted of lung tumor tissue. These receptors were taken from a human donor with non-small cell lung cancer.

The chain couples TRBV7-2 to TRBJ2-7; tentative D call: TRBD2 (6 bases). The CDR3 has 15 residues. Per germline, CDR1 SGHTA and CDR2 FQGNSA. V shed 0 bases and J shed 2 bases, with 11 bases lying between them. This chain's CDR3 is CASSLARGGTYEQYF. In DNA, the CDR3 is TGTGCCAGCAGCTTAGCGCGCGGAGGGACCTACGAGCAGTACTTC.

This clone is deemed large. The chain is built from TRBV18 and TRBJ2-2; unclear D gene. The CDR3 totals 16 residues. Between the trimmed V and J ends, which lost 3 bases and 4 bases, there was a span of 15 bases. Germline CDR1 reads KGHSH; CDR2 reads LQKENI. The CDR3 loop is CASSPSMGLSTGELFF. As DNA, the CDR3 is TGTGCCAGCTCACCCTCCATGGGCTTATCCACCGGGGAGCTGTTTTTT.

This chain uses TRBV30 with TRBJ1-2; 9 bases are a match to TRBD1. Germline V gene sequence: CDR1 GTSNPN, CDR2 SVGIG (reference sequence). Losses at the gene ends were 3 bases for V and 8 bases for J; bases not matched to a gene: 10. The CDR3 spans 14 residues. CDR3 coding DNA: TGTGCCTGGAGCGTAGGGACAGGGAGGATCGGCTACACCTTC. It codes for CAWSVGTGRIGYTF. Full variable domain (outside the CDR3, taken from reference TRBV30 and TRBJ1-2): SQTIHQWPATLVQPVGSPLSLECTVEGTSNPNLYWYRQAAGRGLQLLFYSVGIGQISSEVPQNLSASRPQDRQFILSSKKLLLSDSGFYLCAWSVGTGRIGYTFGSGTRLTVV.

J is TRBJ2-1 and V is TRBV7-9; 7 nucleotides match TRBD2. The CDR3 extends over 17 amino acids. Trimming took 4 bases from V and 6 from J; bases not matched to a gene: 15. CDR1 is SEHNR and CDR2 is FQNEAQ in the germline V gene (reference sequence). The CDR3 is CASSSPPAGVGGNEQFF. CDR3 DNA sequence: TGTGCCAGCAGCTCCCCCCCTGCGGGAGTGGGGGGCAATGAGCAGTTCTTC.

In its sample, this clone was seen once. V is TRBV29-1 and J is TRBJ2-7; no clear D. Trimming shortened V by 4 bases and J by 3 bases, and 7 bases separated the two germline ends. The germline CDR1 and CDR2 sequences are SQVTM and ANQGSEA. This CDR3 is built from 11 residues. The CDR3 reads CSVAGVYEQYF. CDR3 sequence (DNA): TGCAGCGTTGCAGGAGTCTACGAGCAGTACTTC.

The V gene is TRBV29-1, the J gene TRBJ1-1; D uncertain. CDR3 length: 14 amino acids. Trimming cost V 4 bases and J 4 bases, with 16 bases left between them. Per the germline V gene, CDR1 is SQVTM and CDR2 is ANQGSEA. DNA for the CDR3: TGCAGCGTTGCAATGTCGATTACCCGCACTGAAGCTTTCTTT. It encodes CSVAMSITRTEAFF. The full variable domain, completed using reference TRBV29-1 and TRBJ1-1, is SAVISQKPSRDICQRGTSLTIQCQVDSQVTMMFWYRQQPGQSLTLIATANQGSEATYESGFVIDKFPISRPNLTFSTLTVSNMSPEDSSIYLCSVAMSITRTEAFFGQGTRLTVV.

The chain recombines TRBV7-9 with TRBJ1-2, with a possible D match to TRBD1 (6 bases). Trimming left V 5 bases short and J 8 bases short, with 24 bases between. Germline-derived CDR1 and CDR2 are SEHNR and FQNEAQ (reference sequence). This CDR3 is built from 16 residues. The CDR3 DNA is TGTGCCAGCAGCAAAACGACAGGCCTATCGGAGCGAGGCTACACCTTC. Its protein product is CASSKTTGLSERGYTF.

The chain has TRBV4-3 and TRBJ1-5; TRBD1 is a possible D gene (5 bases). Trimming pared 4 bases from V and 2 bases from J, leaving 9 bases between. Germline CDR1 LGHNA, CDR2 YSLEER. There are 14 residues in the CDR3. CDR3 loop: CASSPSRGNQPQHF. The DNA for the CDR3 is TGCGCCAGCAGCCCGTCCAGGGGCAATCAGCCCCAGCATTTT.

V usage is TRBV5-4 and J usage is TRBJ2-5; 7 bases are shared with TRBD2. V shed 0 bases and J 2 bases; nucleotides not matched to a gene: 4. Germline V CDR1 and CDR2: SGHNT, YYREEE (reference sequence). This CDR3 spans 15 amino acids. CDR3 sequence (DNA): TGTGCCAGCAGCTTGGGACTTAGCGGGCAAGAGACCCAGTACTTC. The encoded protein is CASSLGLSGQETQYF.

The chain carries TRBV29-1 and TRBJ2-2; tentative D call: TRBD2 (6 bases). Germline V gene lookup returns CDR1 SQVTM and CDR2 ANQGSEA. The CDR3 runs to 11 residues. The V end lost 7 bases, the J end lost 3 bases, and 6 bases lay between the germline ends. DNA for the CDR3: TGCAGCGGGGGGGACACCGGGGAGCTGTTTTTT. It codes for CSGGDTGELFF.

The genes are TRBV7-9 and TRBJ1-1, with D perhaps matching TRBD1 (5 bases). CDR1 and CDR2 from the germline V gene are SEHNR and FQNEAQ (reference sequence). The CDR3 covers 15 residues. The V and J ends lost 5 bases and 2 bases respectively, with 15 bases between them. CDR3 sequence: CASSPAGGYNTEAFF. The CDR3 nucleotides are TGTGCCAGCAGCCCTGCCGGGGGTTACAACACTGAAGCTTTCTTT.

This clone appeared a single time. This rearrangement joins TRBV7-2 to TRBJ1-2; D perhaps matches TRBD1 (6 bases). The germline CDR1 and CDR2 sequences are SGHTA and FQGNSA. Trimming took off 3 bases at V and 5 bases at J, with 10 bases between the two ends. The CDR3 is 13 amino acids. The CDR3 spells CASSLDRTYGYTF. The CDR3 region has the DNA TGTGCCAGCAGCTTGGACAGAACTTATGGCTACACCTTC.

This clone was observed a few times. This chain joins TRBV2 and TRBJ2-2, with TRBD2 matching over 11 bases. The CDR3 is made up of 16 amino acids. The germline V gene encodes CDR1 SNHLY and CDR2 FYNNEI. The junction had 3 bases not matched to a gene; V was cut back by 5 bases and J by 1 base. The CDR3 nucleotides read TGTGCCAGCAGTCCCGGGACTAGCGGGAACACCGGGGAGCTGTTTTTT. Its protein product is CASSPGTSGNTGELFF.

The V call is TRBV5-1, the J call TRBJ2-1; a weak D match, TRBD1 (5 bases). CDR1 and CDR2 from the germline V gene are SGHRS and YFSETQ. The CDR3 runs 12 residues. The V end was cut by 2 bases, the J end by 9 bases, with 9 bases between. In nucleotides, the CDR3 is TGCGCCAGCAGCTTCCAGGGCGGTGAGCAGTTCTTC. This encodes CASSFQGGEQFF.

V and J are TRBV29-1 and TRBJ1-1; D call uncertain. Trimming shortened V by 1 base and J by 0 bases, and 6 bases separated the two germline ends. The CDR3 contains 13 residues. The germline CDR1 and CDR2 sequences are SQVTM and ANQGSEA. The CDR3 coding sequence is TGCAGCGTTGAAGTTCAGCTGAACACTGAAGCTTTCTTT. Translation: CSVEVQLNTEAFF. Full variable domain (remainder filled in from reference TRBV29-1 and TRBJ1-1): SAVISQKPSRDICQRGTSLTIQCQVDSQVTMMFWYRQQPGQSLTLIATANQGSEATYESGFVIDKFPISRPNLTFSTLTVSNMSPEDSSIYLCSVEVQLNTEAFFGQGTRLTVV.

The rearrangement links TRBV4-3 to TRBJ1-4; TRBD1 is a possible D gene (6 bases). Germline V gives CDR1 LGHNA, CDR2 YSLEER. The CDR3 sequence is 18 residues long. The V end was cut by 3 bases, the J end by 0 bases, with 17 bases between. CDR3 nucleotide sequence: TGCGCCAGCAGCCACAGGTACAGGGCAACTTCAACTAATGAAAAACTGTTTTTT. This sequence encodes CASSHRYRATSTNEKLFF.

J is TRBJ2-1 and V is TRBV29-1; TRBD2 might be the D (6 bases). The CDR3 spans 13 residues. The germline gives CDR1 SQVTM, CDR2 ANQGSEA. V dropped 8 bases and J dropped 4 bases, with 15 bases sitting between them. CDR3 residues: CSYGGGSYNEQFF. CDR3 DNA sequence: TGCAGCTACGGGGGTGGGAGTTACAATGAGCAGTTCTTC.

Only a few counts were recorded for this clone. V is TRBV7-2 and J is TRBJ1-6; no clear D gene. Deletions cut 0 bases from V and 9 bases from J, with 9 bases between. The CDR3 totals 14 residues. Germline V gene sequence: CDR1 SGHTA, CDR2 FQGNSA. DNA for the CDR3: TGTGCCAGCAGCTTAGCAGATTTAGTTTCACCCCTCCACTTT. Amino acid sequence: CASSLADLVSPLHF.

This clone was recorded a few times. The chain has TRBV10-1 and TRBJ2-7; possibly TRBD1 for D (5 bases). Deletions cut 2 bases from V and 0 bases from J, with 5 bases between. CDR1 is WNHNN, CDR2 SYGVQD, per germline (reference sequence). The CDR3 consists of 13 residues. Here the CDR3 reads CASSEDSSYEQYF. The CDR3 region has the DNA TGCGCCAGCAGTGAGGACAGCTCCTACGAGCAGTACTTC.

This clone is medium-sized by share. In nucleotides, the CDR3 is TGTGCCAGCAGTTACTCGGGCCTGGGAGAGACCCAGTACTTC. It specifies CASSYSGLGETQYF. This chain links TRBV6-5 with TRBJ2-5, with unresolved D. The CDR3 extends over 14 amino acids. From germline, CDR1 is MNHEY and CDR2 SVGAGI. With 0 bases removed from V and 4 bases from J, the gap between germline ends came to 9 bases.